These T cell receptor beta chains were read from a single sample in a study of blood T cell repertoires in COVID-19. Method: immunoSEQ multiplex PCR; TCRdb's copy keeps in-frame clones and lacks some. This table holds tens of thousands of clones, around nine tenths found once. The sequenced sample was peripheral blood. The source of these receptors is a man in his fifties or sixties with active or convalescent COVID-19. Both conserved end residues are part of each CDR3. Each record gives: J gene, V gene, CDR3 protein.

j_gene: TRBJ2-6; v_gene: TRBV5-1; CDR3aa: CASSKLAGINSGANVLTF
j_gene: TRBJ1-3; v_gene: TRBV4-1; CDR3aa: CASRHTPSGNTIYF
j_gene: TRBJ1-1; v_gene: TRBV6-6; CDR3aa: CASSYSSQGYTEAFF
j_gene: TRBJ2-3; v_gene: TRBV19; CDR3aa: CASSTRQGRFTDTQYF
j_gene: TRBJ2-3; v_gene: TRBV19; CDR3aa: CASSPSRAGGEGDTQYF
j_gene: TRBJ2-1; v_gene: TRBV15; CDR3aa: CATSRNSGDDEQFF
j_gene: TRBJ1-5; v_gene: TRBV5-1; CDR3aa: CASSFGEGAAQPQHF
j_gene: TRBJ2-3; v_gene: TRBV28; CDR3aa: CASTLGGSLLTTDTQYF
j_gene: TRBJ1-1; v_gene: TRBV6-5; CDR3aa: CASSYGLSNTEAFF
j_gene: TRBJ1-1; v_gene: TRBV6-5; CDR3aa: CASSYNLGGEAFF
j_gene: TRBJ2-7; v_gene: TRBV23-1; CDR3aa: CASSLLESRYF
j_gene: TRBJ1-4; v_gene: TRBV7-9; CDR3aa: CASSSGVTGTNEKLFF
j_gene: TRBJ2-3; v_gene: TRBV3-1/TRBV3-2; CDR3aa: CASSQDRTSGGIDTQYF
j_gene: TRBJ2-1; v_gene: TRBV7-2; CDR3aa: CASSPRRESYNEQFF
j_gene: TRBJ2-2; v_gene: TRBV24-1; CDR3aa: CATSDLTRSGELFF
j_gene: TRBJ2-7; v_gene: TRBV12-3/TRBV12-4; CDR3aa: CASSISSYEQYF
j_gene: TRBJ2-7; v_gene: TRBV5-1; CDR3aa: CASSRTVSHEQYF
j_gene: TRBJ1-3; v_gene: TRBV10-2; CDR3aa: CASSEERTGDHSGNTIYF
j_gene: TRBJ1-5; v_gene: TRBV2; CDR3aa: CASSAEGNQPQHF
j_gene: TRBJ2-2; v_gene: TRBV30; CDR3aa: CAWRRAGNTGELFF
j_gene: TRBJ1-1; v_gene: TRBV12-3/TRBV12-4; CDR3aa: CASSPLQGWAFF
j_gene: TRBJ1-2; v_gene: TRBV4-1; CDR3aa: CASSQGGGRDYGYTF
j_gene: TRBJ2-3; v_gene: TRBV6-5; CDR3aa: CASRSGQGITDTQYF
j_gene: TRBJ2-2; v_gene: TRBV6-5; CDR3aa: CASSYDRNTGELFF
j_gene: TRBJ1-2; v_gene: TRBV2; CDR3aa: CASSESGDPYGYTF
j_gene: TRBJ1-5; v_gene: TRBV7-9; CDR3aa: CASSLAGGNQPQHF
j_gene: TRBJ1-2; v_gene: TRBV30; CDR3aa: CAWGDRDYYGYTF
j_gene: TRBJ2-3; v_gene: TRBV3-1/TRBV3-2; CDR3aa: CASSNSRGDTQYF
j_gene: TRBJ2-5; v_gene: TRBV11-2; CDR3aa: CASTVAGAGETQYF
j_gene: TRBJ1-6; v_gene: TRBV28; CDR3aa: CASSFRQVNSPLHF
j_gene: TRBJ2-2; v_gene: TRBV6-5; CDR3aa: CASIAGGAGELFF
j_gene: TRBJ1-1; v_gene: TRBV12-3/TRBV12-4; CDR3aa: CASSSGPTEAFF
j_gene: TRBJ1-1; v_gene: TRBV30; CDR3aa: CAWYGRGEAFF
j_gene: TRBJ1-1; v_gene: TRBV6-2/TRBV6-3; CDR3aa: CASSVQGTEAFF
j_gene: TRBJ2-1; v_gene: TRBV6-5; CDR3aa: CASSYSIRGLTEEQFF
j_gene: TRBJ2-5; v_gene: TRBV10-3; CDR3aa: CAISERDKYQETQYF
j_gene: TRBJ2-7; v_gene: TRBV5-5; CDR3aa: CASSLVRGGPYEQYF
j_gene: TRBJ2-1; v_gene: TRBV7-9; CDR3aa: CASSLDSYNEQFF
j_gene: TRBJ2-1; v_gene: TRBV10-3; CDR3aa: CAIRASGGGLGEQFF
j_gene: TRBJ1-2; v_gene: TRBV5-5; CDR3aa: CASSLVRGSIYGYTF
j_gene: TRBJ1-6; v_gene: TRBV12-3/TRBV12-4; CDR3aa: CASKGQVNSPLHF
j_gene: TRBJ1-2; v_gene: TRBV28; CDR3aa: CASRTGFWGYTF
j_gene: TRBJ2-2; v_gene: TRBV6-1; CDR3aa: CASSEEASGWNTGELFF
j_gene: TRBJ2-1; v_gene: TRBV29-1; CDR3aa: CSVPVSSGGYNEQFF
j_gene: TRBJ1-5; v_gene: TRBV2; CDR3aa: CASSYQGAGNQPQHF
j_gene: TRBJ2-1; v_gene: TRBV12-5; CDR3aa: CASGSPLAGGSYNEQFF
j_gene: TRBJ2-3; v_gene: TRBV11-2; CDR3aa: CASSTHSGVPDKITDTQYF
j_gene: TRBJ2-3; v_gene: TRBV10-3; CDR3aa: CAISESLGLAADTQYF
j_gene: TRBJ2-3; v_gene: TRBV4-2; CDR3aa: CASSQDRRTTDTQYF
j_gene: TRBJ2-5; v_gene: TRBV5-1; CDR3aa: CASSLEGRGEETQYF
j_gene: TRBJ1-3; v_gene: TRBV23-1; CDR3aa: CASSLGTYRYHIYF
j_gene: TRBJ2-7; v_gene: TRBV7-9; CDR3aa: CASSSEFGTTLLEQYF